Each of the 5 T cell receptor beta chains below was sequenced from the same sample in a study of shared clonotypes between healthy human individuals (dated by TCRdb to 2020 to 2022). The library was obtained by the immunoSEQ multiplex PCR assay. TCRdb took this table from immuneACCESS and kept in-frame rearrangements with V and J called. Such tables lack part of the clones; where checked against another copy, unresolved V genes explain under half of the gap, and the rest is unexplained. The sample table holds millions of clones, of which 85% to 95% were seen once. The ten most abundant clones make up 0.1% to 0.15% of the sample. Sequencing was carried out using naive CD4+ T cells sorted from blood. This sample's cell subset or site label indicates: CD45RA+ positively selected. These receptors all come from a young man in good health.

The CDR3: CASSLARGSSSYNSPLHF. CDR3 nucleotides: TGTGCCAGCAGCTTGGCCCGAGGAAGCAGCTCCTATAATTCACCCCTCCACTTT. The chain links TRBV5-6 to TRBJ1-6; D gene uncertain. V was clipped by 0 bases and J by 0 bases, with 13 bases between them. CDR3 size: 18 residues. Germline assignment: CDR1 SGHDT and CDR2 YYEEEE.

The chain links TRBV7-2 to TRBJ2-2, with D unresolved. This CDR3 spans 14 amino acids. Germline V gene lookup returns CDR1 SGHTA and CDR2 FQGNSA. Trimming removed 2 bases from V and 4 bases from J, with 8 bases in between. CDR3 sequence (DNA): TGTGCCAGCAGCTTAAATCGGCTCACCGGGGAGCTGTTTTTT. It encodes CASSLNRLTGELFF.

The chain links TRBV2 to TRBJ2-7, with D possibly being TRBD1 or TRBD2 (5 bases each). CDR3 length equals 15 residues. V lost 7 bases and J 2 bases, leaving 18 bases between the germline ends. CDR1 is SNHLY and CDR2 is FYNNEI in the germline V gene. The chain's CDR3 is CASNLFRDGTYEQYF. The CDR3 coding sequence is TGTGCCAGCAATCTTTTCCGGGACGGGACCTACGAGCAGTACTTC.

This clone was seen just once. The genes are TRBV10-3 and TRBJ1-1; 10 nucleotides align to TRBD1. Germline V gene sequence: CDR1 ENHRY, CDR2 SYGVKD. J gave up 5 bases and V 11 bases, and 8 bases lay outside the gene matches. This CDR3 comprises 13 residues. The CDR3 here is CAVGTGEGTEAFF. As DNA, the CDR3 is TGTGCCGTCGGGACAGGGGAAGGTACTGAAGCTTTCTTT.

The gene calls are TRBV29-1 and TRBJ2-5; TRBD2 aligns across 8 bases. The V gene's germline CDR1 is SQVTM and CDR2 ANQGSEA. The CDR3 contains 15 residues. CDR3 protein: CGKVCGGIFQETQYF. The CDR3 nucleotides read TGCGGAAAGGTCTGCGGGGGGATTTTCCAAGAGACCCAGTACTTC.